This TCR beta chain was recovered during a study of shared clonotypes between healthy human individuals (dated by TCRdb to about 2020). Some background on the complete study: The cohort included three men and a couple of women between 18 and 49 years of age. For each donor, CD4 naive and CD4 memory were each given three plates, CD8 naive was given two plates, and CD8 memory was given one plate. To estimate repertoire size and how much clonotype sharing occurs between individuals, the study deeply sequenced the blood TCR repertoires of 5 or 6 healthy adults. To increase sequencing depth and limit assay-specific biases, TCR repertoire library preparation and sequencing were carried out by different laboratories using diverse techniques. Between about 0.85 and 8.9 billion PBMCs per donor were obtained by leukapheresis. Study-wide conclusions, independent of this receptor: Based on pairwise subsampling, the degree of clonotype sharing among donors was expected to be affected by sequencing depth. Sampling was limited to blood, and TCR repertoires in tissue likely differ from TCR repertoires in blood. Because the study included a small number of donors, the genetic and exposure-history diversity represented was limited. Clonotypes shared by all four sorted-subset donors showed higher generation probabilities than non-shared clonotypes. About 4.5% of naive CD4, around 4% of naive CD8, around 2.3% of memory CD4, and approximately 0.4% of memory CD8 clonotypes were shared across four donors. Rarefaction of sorted-subset datasets indicated incomplete sequencing despite the large sequencing depth. Larger estimated clonotype richness was generally found for naive subsets than for memory subsets.

CD8 naive samples were obtained by positive selection for CCR7 among CD45RO-negative cells, yielding a CD45RA+CCR7+ population from which TemRA cells were excluded. The donors were healthy, HIV-negative adults with no recently reported acute infections or vaccinations. All donors were Caucasian adults living in Nashville, Tennessee, USA. Blood was collected by leukapheresis, and PBMCs were isolated by Ficoll-Histopaque density gradient centrifugation and then cryopreserved in liquid nitrogen vapor phase. Analytical flow cytometry was used to check the purity and quantity of every magnetically sorted T cell population. Genomic DNA was isolated from each sorted fraction and quantified by UV absorbance on a Nanodrop 2000c. A note on this clone: This receptor's antigen is unknown. Qualities for individual bases were not recorded, and no much larger clone is one base off. The same CDR3 can be traced to other DNA sequences in this sample.

TCR CDR3 regions were amplified from genomic DNA by multiplex PCR using the deep immunoSEQ assay. Genomic DNA extracted from each cell subset was distributed evenly over all wells of several immunoSEQ 96-well plates, and each plate served as one replicate. For sorted subsets, each replicate PCR was loaded with approximately 0.2 ug genomic DNA, equivalent to 30,000 or so T cell genomes. Purified libraries were measured with a Qubit 3.0 fluorometer, size-checked on a Bioanalyzer 2100, and measured again with the KAPA Library Quantification kit. Every immunoSEQ 96-well plate was sequenced on a separate single-read 150-cycle Illumina NextSeq 550 flow cell. Processing in the source paper ran as follows. Because only junctional sequences without quality scores were contained in the immunoSEQ output, filtering matching that applied to full-length reads could not be performed. To assign V/J genes and CDR3, sequences were annotated using PyIR, a Python wrapper for IgBLAST v1.9, with IMGT germline references. Reads were filtered out if the reads had weak V/J assignments (E-value above 1e-6), no CDR3, stop codons, out-of-frame junctions, or ambiguous translated residues. A V3J clonotype was defined by an identical inferred V gene, J gene, and CDR3 amino acid sequence. Percentage overlap between repertoires was computed as shared unique clonotypes divided by the size of the smaller repertoire. Richness of each repertoire was evaluated using RTK rarefaction, the Chao1 estimator, and Recon v2.1 estimates of unobserved clonotypes. OLGA was used to compute generation probabilities for all TCRbeta clonotypes that the gDNA method yielded from four donors. What TCRdb holds here is the immuneACCESS table cut down to in-frame rearrangements. Part of the clones is not present; checked against another copy, under half of the missing clones reflect an unresolved V gene, and the others are unexplained. V and J calls and clone size come straight from that table; D and trimming were deduced from the DNA. The sample data list 1.5 million to 2.5 million clones, and about 95% of these were observed just once. The ten biggest clones cover under 1.5% of the sample.

The specimen was naive CD8+ T cells sorted from blood. Reading the label with the study, this specimen's cell subset or site is: CD45RA+CCR7+. The source of this sequence is a man younger than 30 in good health.

The CDR3 reads CAISENHSGNTIYF. The DNA is as follows: TGTGCCATCAGTGAGAATCACTCTGGAAACACCATATATTTT. The rearrangement combines TRBV10-3 with TRBJ1-3; a confident D gene designation cannot be given. The V and J ends are trimmed by 2 bases and 0 bases, leaving 5 bases between them. CDR1 and CDR2, per the germline V gene, are ENHRY and SYGVKD. From the cysteine through the phenylalanine, the CDR3 covers 14 amino acids. Solely the CDR3 DNA is kept, with 42 bases framed from the first base.